The present entry profiles one TCR beta chain with its context. Its antigen is still unknown. V lost 3 bases and J lost 2; bases outside the gene matches: 3. The germline CDR1 and CDR2 sequences are SGHAT and FQNNGV. The CDR3 spans 14 residues. The entry originates in a study of cytotoxic CD8 clonotypes in ibrutinib-treated CLL. Study results and limitations: Clonality went higher at ibrutinib response and then dropped back toward baseline at progression. Patients had baseline clonality above age-matched healthy donors, and this clonality moved with circulating CD8+ T-cell counts.

TCRdb's copy holds only in-frame clones and misses some; the assay was immunoSEQ multiplex PCR. This sample has tens of thousands of clones, with nearly 55% found just once. The TCR was taken from a human donor with chronic lymphocytic leukemia. The genes are TRBV11-2 and TRBJ2-5; 7 bases align to TRBD2. The sample was PBMCs, taken at disease progression, from a patient treated with ibrutinib. The DNA of the CDR3 is TGTGCCAGCAGCTTGACTAGCAGTCAAGAGACCCAGTACTTC. The encoded protein is CASSLTSSQETQYF.